The rows below give T cell receptor beta chains drawn from one sample of a study of cytomegalovirus exposure and HLA in healthy donors. Here immunoSEQ multiplex PCR was the method, and the copy in TCRdb shows in-frame clones only, minus some. The sample lists 120,000 to 150,000 clones; 73% were seen once. Sequencing used PBMCs. The receptors here all came from a woman between 35 and 50 years old in good health and CMV-seronegative. Both conserved end residues are part of each CDR3. A D gene is named only where the DNA matches it firmly. The size of a clone is reported for some rows only, either as once, few or many, or as a class for expanded clones.

clone_size: few; j_call: TRBJ2-2; v_call: TRBV5-1; d_call: TRBD1; cdr3_aa: CASSLLTGEATGELFF; cdr3_nt: TGCGCCAGCAGCTTGCTGACAGGGGAAGCCACCGGGGAGCTGTTTTTT
clone_size: few; j_call: TRBJ1-2; v_call: TRBV5-6; d_call: .; cdr3_aa: CASSLGGLNYGYTF; cdr3_nt: TGTGCCAGCAGCTTGGGGGGCCTGAACTATGGCTACACCTTC
clone_size: .; j_call: TRBJ1-2; v_call: TRBV29-1; d_call: TRBD1; cdr3_aa: CSAGDREGYGYTF; cdr3_nt: TGCAGCGCGGGGGACAGGGAGGGATATGGCTACACCTTC
clone_size: once; j_call: TRBJ1-1; v_call: TRBV19; d_call: .; cdr3_aa: CASSKYRGAPGTEAFF; cdr3_nt: TGTGCCAGTAGTAAGTATAGGGGCGCCCCGGGCACTGAAGCTTTCTTT
clone_size: few; j_call: TRBJ1-4; v_call: TRBV5-6; d_call: .; cdr3_aa: CASSQTGRDEKLFF; cdr3_nt: TGTGCCAGCAGCCAGACGGGTCGTGATGAAAAACTGTTTTTT
clone_size: .; j_call: TRBJ1-1; v_call: TRBV19; d_call: TRBD1; cdr3_aa: CASRQTGGSSEAFF; cdr3_nt: TGTGCCAGTAGGCAGACAGGGGGCAGCTCTGAAGCTTTCTTT
clone_size: once; j_call: TRBJ2-7; v_call: TRBV5-1; d_call: .; cdr3_aa: CASRREPTASSYEQYF; cdr3_nt: TGCGCCAGCCGACGAGAACCGACTGCTAGCTCCTACGAGCAGTACTTC
clone_size: few; j_call: TRBJ1-3; v_call: TRBV6-5; d_call: .; cdr3_aa: CASSYGTGNSGNTIYF; cdr3_nt: TGTGCCAGCAGTTACGGTACAGGGAACTCTGGAAACACCATATATTTT
clone_size: few; j_call: TRBJ2-3; v_call: TRBV5-5; d_call: TRBD2; cdr3_aa: CASSLAAPLTDTQYF; cdr3_nt: TGTGCCAGCAGTCTAGCGGCCCCACTCACAGATACGCAGTATTTT
clone_size: .; j_call: TRBJ1-6; v_call: TRBV19; d_call: TRBD1; cdr3_aa: CASSIRFGGGARVDSPLHF; cdr3_nt: TGTGCCAGTAGTATAAGGTTTGGAGGGGGCGCGAGGGTGGATTCACCCCTCCACTTT
clone_size: .; j_call: TRBJ2-7; v_call: TRBV27; d_call: .; cdr3_aa: CAGLRAYEQYF; cdr3_nt: TGTGCCGGATTGAGGGCGTACGAGCAGTACTTC
clone_size: .; j_call: TRBJ2-3; v_call: TRBV2; d_call: .; cdr3_aa: CASRERGDTQYF; cdr3_nt: TGTGCCAGCCGGGAGAGGGGAGATACGCAGTATTTT
clone_size: .; j_call: TRBJ2-5; v_call: TRBV9; d_call: TRBD2; cdr3_aa: CASSAASGALTQYF; cdr3_nt: TGTGCCAGCAGCGCCGCTAGCGGGGCCCTAACCCAGTACTTC
clone_size: .; j_call: TRBJ1-3; v_call: TRBV28; d_call: .; cdr3_aa: CASSLMGAGNTIYF; cdr3_nt: TGTGCCAGCAGTTTGATGGGGGCCGGAAACACCATATATTTT
clone_size: once; j_call: TRBJ2-2; v_call: TRBV6-5; d_call: .; cdr3_aa: CASSYSQGYGELFF; cdr3_nt: TGTGCCAGCAGTTACTCGCAGGGGTACGGGGAGCTGTTTTTT
clone_size: .; j_call: TRBJ1-1; v_call: TRBV29-1; d_call: .; cdr3_aa: CSGGQIINTEAFF; cdr3_nt: TGCAGCGGTGGACAGATAATAAACACTGAAGCTTTCTTT
clone_size: .; j_call: TRBJ2-5; v_call: TRBV14; d_call: TRBD2; cdr3_aa: CASSQWTSGKETQYF; cdr3_nt: TGTGCCAGCAGCCAATGGACTAGCGGAAAAGAGACCCAGTACTTC
clone_size: few; j_call: TRBJ1-5; v_call: TRBV6-5; d_call: TRBD1; cdr3_aa: CASSYTRTGLNQPQHF; cdr3_nt: TGTGCCAGCAGTTACACCCGGACAGGGCTCAATCAGCCCCAGCATTTT
clone_size: .; j_call: TRBJ1-5; v_call: TRBV29-1; d_call: .; cdr3_aa: CSVVWAVSNQPQHF; cdr3_nt: TGCAGCGTTGTCTGGGCAGTTAGCAATCAGCCCCAGCATTTT
clone_size: .; j_call: TRBJ2-1; v_call: TRBV27; d_call: TRBD1; cdr3_aa: CASSETGVRLYNEQFF; cdr3_nt: TGTGCCAGCAGTGAGACAGGGGTCAGACTCTACAATGAGCAGTTCTTC
clone_size: few; j_call: TRBJ1-6; v_call: TRBV7-8; d_call: TRBD1; cdr3_aa: CASSSRGQGGFNSPLHF; cdr3_nt: TGTGCCAGCAGCTCTAGGGGGCAGGGTGGGTTTAATTCACCCCTCCACTTT
clone_size: once; j_call: TRBJ2-1; v_call: TRBV9; d_call: TRBD2; cdr3_aa: CASSASGGAGYEQFF; cdr3_nt: TGTGCCAGCAGCGCTAGCGGGGGGGCGGGATATGAGCAGTTCTTC
clone_size: few; j_call: TRBJ2-5; v_call: TRBV6-5; d_call: TRBD1; cdr3_aa: CASRDRAMEETQYF; cdr3_nt: TGTGCCAGCAGGGACAGGGCCATGGAAGAGACCCAGTACTTC
clone_size: .; j_call: TRBJ2-2; v_call: TRBV18; d_call: .; cdr3_aa: CASSLTDTGELFF; cdr3_nt: TGTGCCAGCTCACTGACAGACACCGGGGAGCTGTTTTTT
clone_size: .; j_call: TRBJ2-5; v_call: TRBV5-1; d_call: .; cdr3_aa: CASSFRDGETQYF; cdr3_nt: TGCGCCAGCAGCTTCAGGGATGGGGAGACCCAGTACTTC
clone_size: .; j_call: TRBJ2-5; v_call: TRBV11-2; d_call: TRBD1; cdr3_aa: CASSALGGTGGETQYF; cdr3_nt: TGTGCCAGCAGCGCCCTGGGGGGGACAGGGGGAGAGACCCAGTACTTC
clone_size: .; j_call: TRBJ2-1; v_call: TRBV27; d_call: .; cdr3_aa: CASSLEGFQDNEQFF; cdr3_nt: TGTGCCAGCAGTTTAGAGGGTTTCCAGGACAATGAGCAGTTCTTC
clone_size: .; j_call: TRBJ1-2; v_call: TRBV27; d_call: TRBD1; cdr3_aa: CASSPKGGYRGTNYGYTF; cdr3_nt: TGTGCCAGCAGTCCCAAAGGGGGTTACAGGGGGACTAACTATGGCTACACCTTC
clone_size: few; j_call: TRBJ2-5; v_call: TRBV27; d_call: TRBD1; cdr3_aa: CASSSQGLRETQYF; cdr3_nt: TGTGCCAGCAGCTCACAGGGGTTACGCGAGACCCAGTACTTC
clone_size: .; j_call: TRBJ2-1; v_call: TRBV11-1; d_call: TRBD2; cdr3_aa: CASSSSGGTYNEQFF; cdr3_nt: TGTGCCAGCAGCTCAAGCGGGGGCACCTACAATGAGCAGTTCTTC
clone_size: .; j_call: TRBJ1-4; v_call: TRBV7-9; d_call: TRBD1; cdr3_aa: CASSSLTGDNEKLFF; cdr3_nt: TGTGCCAGCAGCTCCCTAACAGGGGACAATGAAAAACTGTTTTTT
clone_size: few; j_call: TRBJ2-2; v_call: TRBV4-3; d_call: .; cdr3_aa: CASSQRGLNTGELFF; cdr3_nt: TGCGCCAGCAGCCAAAGGGGACTCAACACCGGGGAGCTGTTTTTT
clone_size: once; j_call: TRBJ2-2; v_call: TRBV27; d_call: TRBD2; cdr3_aa: CASSLRGGGGALGNTGELFF; cdr3_nt: TGTGCCAGCAGTTTACGAGGTGGCGGGGGGGCGCTGGGGAACACCGGGGAGCTGTTTTTT
clone_size: .; j_call: TRBJ2-3; v_call: TRBV10-3; d_call: TRBD2; cdr3_aa: CAISEPGGSGGSDTQYF; cdr3_nt: TGTGCCATCAGTGAGCCGGGGGGCAGCGGGGGGTCAGATACGCAGTATTTT
clone_size: .; j_call: TRBJ2-1; v_call: TRBV11-2; d_call: TRBD1; cdr3_aa: CASSRGTGGQVGNEQFF; cdr3_nt: TGTGCCAGCAGCCGCGGGACAGGGGGCCAAGTGGGCAATGAGCAGTTCTTC
clone_size: .; j_call: TRBJ1-5; v_call: TRBV5-6; d_call: .; cdr3_aa: CASRRQYSNQPQHF; cdr3_nt: TGTGCCAGCAGAAGACAGTATAGCAATCAGCCCCAGCATTTT
clone_size: .; j_call: TRBJ1-2; v_call: TRBV28; d_call: TRBD1; cdr3_aa: CASRRSGSDRVYGYTF; cdr3_nt: TGTGCCAGCAGGCGTAGTGGGTCGGACAGGGTCTATGGCTACACCTTC
clone_size: .; j_call: TRBJ2-1; v_call: TRBV20-1; d_call: .; cdr3_aa: CSARAGLEQFF; cdr3_nt: TGCAGTGCTAGAGCCGGACTAGAGCAGTTCTTC
clone_size: .; j_call: TRBJ2-5; v_call: TRBV5-4; d_call: .; cdr3_aa: CASSPDRQETQYF; cdr3_nt: TGTGCCAGCAGCCCTGACAGGCAAGAGACCCAGTACTTC
clone_size: .; j_call: TRBJ2-2; v_call: TRBV4-3; d_call: .; cdr3_aa: CASSHLDQAGELFF; cdr3_nt: TGCGCCAGCAGCCACCTCGACCAGGCCGGGGAGCTGTTTTTT
clone_size: .; j_call: TRBJ2-5; v_call: TRBV7-6; d_call: TRBD2; cdr3_aa: CASSLAGSGGQETQYF; cdr3_nt: TGTGCCAGCAGCTTAGCTGGAAGCGGGGGCCAAGAGACCCAGTACTTC
clone_size: .; j_call: TRBJ1-5; v_call: TRBV2; d_call: .; cdr3_aa: CASSDRARTAMHF; cdr3_nt: TGTGCCAGCAGTGATCGGGCCAGGACAGCTATGCATTTT
clone_size: .; j_call: TRBJ2-1; v_call: TRBV7-8; d_call: TRBD2; cdr3_aa: CASSLDGGARNEQFF; cdr3_nt: TGTGCCAGCAGCTTAGACGGGGGGGCCAGGAATGAGCAGTTCTTC
clone_size: .; j_call: TRBJ1-2; v_call: TRBV28; d_call: .; cdr3_aa: CASSSGGSAYGYTF; cdr3_nt: TGTGCCAGCAGTTCGGGGGGATCTGCCTATGGCTACACCTTC
clone_size: once; j_call: TRBJ1-2; v_call: TRBV19; d_call: TRBD1; cdr3_aa: CASSPGQGRSGYTF; cdr3_nt: TGTGCCAGTAGCCCGGGACAGGGGAGGAGTGGCTACACCTTC
clone_size: .; j_call: TRBJ2-2; v_call: TRBV7-3; d_call: TRBD1; cdr3_aa: CASSSSPQGANTGELFF; cdr3_nt: TGTGCCAGCAGCTCCAGTCCCCAGGGGGCCAACACCGGGGAGCTGTTTTTT
clone_size: .; j_call: TRBJ1-1; v_call: TRBV28; d_call: .; cdr3_aa: CASNSLRTGGVQAFF; cdr3_nt: TGTGCCAGCAATTCCTTAAGAACAGGCGGGGTTCAAGCTTTCTTT
clone_size: .; j_call: TRBJ1-6; v_call: TRBV9; d_call: .; cdr3_aa: CASSVDEFNSPLHF; cdr3_nt: TGTGCCAGCAGCGTAGATGAGTTTAATTCACCCCTCCACTTT
clone_size: .; j_call: TRBJ2-7; v_call: TRBV5-1; d_call: TRBD1; cdr3_aa: CASSDLTGDEQYF; cdr3_nt: TGCGCCAGCAGCGATCTTACAGGGGACGAGCAGTACTTC
clone_size: .; j_call: TRBJ2-1; v_call: TRBV7-6; d_call: .; cdr3_aa: CASTPPPYNEQFF; cdr3_nt: TGTGCCAGCACCCCTCCCCCCTACAATGAGCAGTTCTTC
clone_size: .; j_call: TRBJ2-6; v_call: TRBV7-2; d_call: TRBD2; cdr3_aa: CASSLALSRDYLPGANVLTF; cdr3_nt: TGTGCCAGCAGCTTAGCTCTCTCTCGGGACTACCTCCCTGGGGCCAACGTCCTGACTTTC